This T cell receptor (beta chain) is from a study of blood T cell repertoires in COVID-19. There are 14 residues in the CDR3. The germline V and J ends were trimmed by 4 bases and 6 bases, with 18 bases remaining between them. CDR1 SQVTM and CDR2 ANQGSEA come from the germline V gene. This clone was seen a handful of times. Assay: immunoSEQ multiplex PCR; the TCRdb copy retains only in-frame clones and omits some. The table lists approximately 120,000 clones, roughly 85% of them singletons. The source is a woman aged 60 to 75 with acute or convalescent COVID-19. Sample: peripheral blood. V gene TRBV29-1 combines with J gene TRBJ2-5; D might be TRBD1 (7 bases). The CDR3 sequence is CSVGYRGAGKTQYF. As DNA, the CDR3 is TGCAGCGTTGGTTACAGGGGCGCGGGAAAGACCCAGTACTTC.